Listed here are 3 T cell receptor beta chains from one sample, sequenced in a study of shared clonotypes between healthy human individuals. TCRdb's table, derived via immunoSEQ multiplex PCR, lists solely in-frame clones and lacks some. The top ten clones hold over 1% of a sample with over a million clones, roughly 96% of them seen once. The sequencing input was naive CD4+ T cells sorted from blood. Stated subset: CD45RA+ positively selected. The receptor set was obtained from a man aged 25 to 40 in good health.

V usage is TRBV5-6 and J usage is TRBJ2-1, with TRBD2 matching over 12 bases. CDR3 length equals 16 residues. Germline CDR1 reads SGHDT; CDR2 reads YYEEEE. V lost 2 bases, J lost 10 bases, and 10 bases stayed unmatched. Here the CDR3 reads CASSFRLAGGLKEQFF. Here the CDR3 DNA reads TGTGCCAGCAGCTTTCGGCTAGCGGGAGGGCTGAAGGAGCAGTTCTTC.

V and J are TRBV12-5 and TRBJ2-5; D is uncertain. CDR3 length: 11 residues. Trimming stripped 3 bases from V and 5 bases from J, with 4 bases between. Germline CDR1 is LGHNT and CDR2 is FRNRAP. The CDR3 DNA sequence: TGTGCTAGTGGTTTTTCGGAGACCCAGTACTTC. It codes for CASGFSETQYF.

This sequence joins TRBV19 and TRBJ2-2; D unclear. The germline V gene encodes CDR1 LNHDA and CDR2 SQIVND (reference sequence). This CDR3 has 15 residues. Trimming removed 1 base from V and 2 bases from J, with 8 bases in between. The CDR3 here is CASSIGAVNTGELFF. The DNA of the CDR3 is TGTGCCAGTAGTATAGGGGCAGTAAACACCGGGGAGCTGTTTTTT. The full variable domain, its missing parts supplied by reference TRBV19 and TRBJ2-2, is DGGITQSPKYLFRKEGQNVTLSCEQNLNHDAMYWYRQDPGQGLRLIYYSQIVNDFQKGDIAEGYSVSREKKESFPLTVTSAQKNPTAFYLCASSIGAVNTGELFFGEGSRLTVL.